This T cell receptor beta chain was obtained from a study of blood T cell repertoires in COVID-19. Study-wide background: Collection of acute and convalescent COVID-19 samples took place in the United States, Italy and Spain. Sample material is recorded as cDNA or gDNA derived from T cells, B-cell-depleted T cells, or PBMCs.

Trimming shortened V by 2 bases and J by 5 bases, and 4 bases separated the two germline ends. In germline, CDR1 is PRHDT, CDR2 FYEKMQ (reference sequence). CDR3 length equals 12 residues. As handled by the study authors: Amplifying reference gene primers gave estimates of nucleated cell counts. Measured with immunoSEQ multiplex PCR; TCRdb has only the in-frame clones, and not every one. V, J and clone size are taken as reported in that table, and D and trimming were inferred from the DNA itself. The data hold 250,000 to 350,000 clones, with about nine tenths observed a single time. The chain combines TRBV13 with TRBJ1-5, with D unclear. The clonotype originates from a man between 18 and 29 years old with active or convalescent COVID-19. The sample taken for sequencing was peripheral blood. The CDR3 region is CASSLLDQPQHF. Here the CDR3 DNA reads TGTGCCAGCAGCTTATTAGATCAGCCCCAGCATTTT.